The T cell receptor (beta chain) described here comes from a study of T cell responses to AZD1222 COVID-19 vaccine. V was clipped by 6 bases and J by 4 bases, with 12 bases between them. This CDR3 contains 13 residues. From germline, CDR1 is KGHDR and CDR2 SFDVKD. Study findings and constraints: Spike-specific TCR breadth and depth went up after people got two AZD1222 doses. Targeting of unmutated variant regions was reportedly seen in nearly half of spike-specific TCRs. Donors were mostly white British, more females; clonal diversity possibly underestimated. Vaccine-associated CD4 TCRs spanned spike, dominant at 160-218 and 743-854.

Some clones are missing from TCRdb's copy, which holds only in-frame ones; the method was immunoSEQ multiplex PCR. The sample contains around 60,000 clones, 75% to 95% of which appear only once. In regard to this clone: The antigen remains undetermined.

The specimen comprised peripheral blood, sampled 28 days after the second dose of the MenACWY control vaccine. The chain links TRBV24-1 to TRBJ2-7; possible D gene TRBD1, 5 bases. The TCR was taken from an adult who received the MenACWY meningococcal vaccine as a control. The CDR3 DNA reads TGTGCCACCAGTTTTGGGCAGGGTTACGAGCAGTACTTC. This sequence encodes CATSFGQGYEQYF.